Below, one T cell receptor beta chain is given with its context. Antigen specificity is unknown. Naive CD8+ T cells showed a CD45RO-CCR7+CD27+CD95- phenotype. 5' RACE with UMI labels generated the TRB cDNA libraries. One entry per CDR3 protein, without DNA, is what TCRdb gives after re-calling the 5' RACE reads. This sample's table has about 130,000 distinct CDR3 sequences. The sample belongs to a study of CXCR3-negative and CXCR3-positive naive CD8 T cells. The CDR3 contains 15 residues. Per the germline V gene, CDR1 is SSHAT and CDR2 is FNYEAQ (reference sequence). General study findings and limits: Memory cells showed distinct TRBV-TRBJ patterns, while the two naive subsets matched. Fresh PBMCs served for most assays, and CXCR3 expression fell partially after cryopreservation. Memory CD8+ T cell repertoires were far less diverse than both naive subsets. Comparison of naive cells showed more hydrophobic TRB CDR3s in CXCR3-positive than in CXCR3-negative naive cells.

This chain connects TRBV7-7 to TRBJ2-6. This clonotype was obtained from a human donor in good health. Some clones in this sample may be carry-over from other donors' samples. Sample: naive CXCR3+ CD8+ T cells from blood. Documented subset: CD45RO-CCR7+CD27+CD95- naive CD8+ T cells expressing CXCR3 (TNR3+). CDR3 sequence: CASSLGPSGANVLTF.